The 26 T cell receptor beta chains presented below share a single source sample, sequenced in a study of T cell changes during pregnancy in multiple sclerosis. Assay: immunoSEQ multiplex PCR; the TCRdb copy retains only in-frame clones and omits some. The table has around 40,000 clones, about 90% seen once. The sample was CD4+ T cells from peripheral blood mononuclear cells, taken in the third trimester of pregnancy. Receptors were obtained from a female donor in good health, enrolled as a control in a pregnancy study.

DNA for the CDR3: TGTGCCAGCACCCCGAGTGGGGCTACATCAAGAGATACGCAGTATTTT. Translation gives CASTPSGATSRDTQYF. This chain links TRBV7-8 with TRBJ2-3; D possibly corresponds to TRBD1 (5 bases). Germline CDR1 is SGHVS and CDR2 is FQNEAQ. This CDR3 region has 16 residues. V was shortened by 7 bases and J by 5 bases, with 22 bases between the two germline ends.

The V gene is TRBV7-3, the J gene TRBJ2-7; D might be TRBD2 (6 bases). CDR3 length equals 15 residues. Germline V gene data show CDR1 as SGHTA and CDR2 as FQGTGA. The V end lost 5 bases, the J end lost 0 bases, and 14 bases lay between the germline ends. The DNA of the CDR3 is TGTGCCAGCAGCCGTCCTAGCGTAAACTCCTACGAGCAGTACTTC. Translating gives CASSRPSVNSYEQYF.

V usage is TRBV18 and J usage is TRBJ2-3; TRBD2 aligns across 7 bases. CDR3 length: 18 amino acids. J lost 6 bases, V lost 4 bases, and 19 bases had no gene match. Germline-derived CDR1 and CDR2 are KGHSH and LQKENI. The DNA of the CDR3 is TGTGCCAGCTCACTAAGGCAGACTAGCTCATATAGAGAGGATACGCAGTATTTT. Translated: CASSLRQTSSYREDTQYF.

This clone was seen only once. This sequence joins TRBV7-9 and TRBJ2-7, with a tentative D call TRBD2 (6 bases). The CDR3 has 14 amino acids. The germline V gene has CDR1 SEHNR and CDR2 FQNEAQ (reference sequence). Trimming cost V 7 bases and J 2 bases, with 15 bases left between them. CDR3 in amino acids: CASTPSVGTYEQYF. CDR3 nucleotides: TGTGCCAGCACGCCTAGCGTCGGAACCTACGAGCAGTACTTC. The full variable domain, rest sourced from reference TRBV7-9 and TRBJ2-7, is DTGVSQNPRHKITKRGQNVTFRCDPISEHNRLYWYRQTLGQGPEFLTYFQNEAQLEKSRLLSDRFSAERPKGSFSTLEIQRTEQGDSAMYLCASTPSVGTYEQYFGPGTRLTVT.

The V gene is TRBV4-2, the J gene TRBJ2-3, with 9 bases that match TRBD2. With 5 bases clipped from V and 5 bases from J, the junction kept 11 bases outside the gene matches. The CDR3 has 16 residues. CDR1 is LGHNA, CDR2 YNFKEQ, per germline. The CDR3, as DNA: TGTGCCAGCAGCGCAAGGCGGGGGGGCCTGGGAGATACGCAGTATTTT. Protein: CASSARRGGLGDTQYF.

This chain joins TRBV5-4 and TRBJ1-1, with 9 nucleotides matching TRBD1. Germline trimming cut 4 bases from V and 13 bases from J; bases unmatched to any gene: 14. The V gene's germline CDR1 is SGHNT and CDR2 YYREEE (reference sequence). The CDR3 extends over 14 amino acids. The CDR3: CASSPAGTGMKGFF. Written as DNA, the CDR3 is TGTGCCAGCAGCCCCGCCGGGACAGGGATGAAAGGTTTCTTT.

The chain links TRBV7-2 to TRBJ2-2, with D possibly being TRBD1 (6 bases). Trimming removed 6 bases at V and 5 bases at J, with 19 bases between. The CDR3 extends over 16 amino acids. Germline V gene data show CDR1 as SGHTA and CDR2 as FQGNSA. The CDR3 DNA follows: TGTGCCAGCAGACGCTGGGTCCCTGACAGGACCGGGGAGCTGTTTTTT. This translates into CASRRWVPDRTGELFF.

With regard to this clone: A read error may produce the germline difference seen at one junction end. The J gene is TRBJ2-3, the V gene TRBV7-7; D perhaps matches TRBD2 (6 bases). The CDR3 spans 13 residues. Germline V gene lookup returns CDR1 SSHAT and CDR2 FNYEAQ (reference sequence). CDR3 in amino acids: CASSRDSTDTQYF. The CDR3 DNA sequence: TGTGCTAGCAGCCGGGACTCCACAGATACGCAGTATTTT. Based on the CDR3 plus reference TRBV7-7 and TRBJ2-3, the full variable domain is GAGVSQSPRYKVTKRGQDVTLRCDPISSHATLYWYQQALGQGPEFLTYFNYEAQPDKSGLPSDRFSAERPEGSISTLTIQRTEQRDSAMYRCASSRDSTDTQYFGPGTRLTVL.

V gene TRBV7-2 combines with J gene TRBJ2-3; 11 bases align to TRBD2. Germline V gene sequence: CDR1 SGHTA, CDR2 FQGNSA. After removal of 6 bases from V and 4 bases from J, the junction contained 9 bases not matched to a gene. The CDR3 sequence is 16 residues long. As DNA, the CDR3 is TGTGCCAGCAGTCTTCTAGCGGGAGGATCCGCAGATACGCAGTATTTT. The encoded protein is CASSLLAGGSADTQYF.

The rearrangement links TRBV7-9 to TRBJ2-1, with TRBD2 as a possible D gene (6 bases). The CDR3 extends over 15 amino acids. With 5 bases removed from V and 6 bases from J, the gap between germline ends came to 17 bases. The germline CDR1 and CDR2 sequences are SEHNR and FQNEAQ (reference sequence). The CDR3 region is CASSRPGLGGNEQFF. The CDR3 DNA is TGTGCCAGCAGCCGTCCGGGACTTGGTGGCAATGAGCAGTTCTTC.

The V gene is TRBV5-1, the J gene TRBJ2-1; 8 bases match TRBD1. This CDR3 spans 15 amino acids. The germline gives CDR1 SGHRS, CDR2 YFSETQ. Germline trimming cut 4 bases from V and 2 bases from J; bases unmatched to any gene: 5. Written as DNA, the CDR3 is TGCGCCAGCAGCACAGGACAGGGACCCTACAATGAGCAGTTCTTC. Its protein is CASSTGQGPYNEQFF.

V gene TRBV6-5 combines with J gene TRBJ1-5; D possibly corresponds to TRBD1 (6 bases). The CDR3 contains 15 residues. Between the trimmed V and J ends, which lost 0 bases and 5 bases, there was a span of 11 bases. CDR1 is MNHEY, CDR2 SVGAGI, per germline. CDR3 residues: CASSYSWGRDQPQHF. The CDR3 DNA reads TGTGCCAGCAGTTACTCGTGGGGGCGGGATCAGCCCCAGCATTTT.

This chain links TRBV29-1 with TRBJ1-5; possible D gene TRBD1, 5 bases. Germline V gene data show CDR1 as SQVTM and CDR2 as ANQGSEA. The CDR3 is made up of 12 amino acids. The V end lost 4 bases, the J end lost 11 bases, and 15 bases lay between the germline ends. CDR3 loop: CSVVLDTRSQHF. Written as DNA, the CDR3 is TGCAGCGTTGTTTTGGACACTCGGTCCCAGCATTTT.

This clone was seen only a few times. This chain joins TRBV29-1 and TRBJ1-1; the D gene is possibly TRBD1 (6 bases). Germline assignment: CDR1 SQVTM and CDR2 ANQGSEA. The CDR3 is 13 amino acids. Trimming took 7 bases from V and 2 from J, leaving 14 bases between them. CDR3 sequence reads: CSGCRGINTEAFF. As DNA, the CDR3 is TGCAGCGGTTGTAGGGGGATCAACACTGAAGCTTTCTTT.

This CDR3 is CASSRGDEQYF. CDR3 in DNA: TGTGCCAGCTCTCGGGGTGACGAGCAGTACTTC. This chain connects TRBV18 to TRBJ2-7; TRBD2 might be the D (5 bases). CDR1 is KGHSH and CDR2 is LQKENI in the germline V gene. This CDR3 spans 11 amino acids. The ends were cut back, 6 bases at V and 5 bases at J, with 8 bases in the middle.

The V gene is TRBV5-5, the J gene TRBJ2-2; 12 nucleotides line up with TRBD2. CDR1 and CDR2 (germline): SGHKS, YYEKEE (reference sequence). The V gene end was trimmed by 5 bases and the J gene end by 7 bases; junction bases not matched to a gene: 9. The CDR3 consists of 16 residues. The CDR3 DNA reads TGTGCCAGCAGTCCAGGACTAGCGGGATTTCGCGGGGAGCTGTTTTTT. This sequence encodes CASSPGLAGFRGELFF.

The chain links TRBV7-3 to TRBJ2-3; the match to TRBD2 covers 8 bases. V gave up 5 bases and J gave up 2 bases; unmatched junction bases: 9. This CDR3 has 16 residues. Germline V gives CDR1 SGHTA, CDR2 FQGTGA. CDR3: CASSPFGTRTTDTQYF. DNA for the CDR3: TGTGCCAGCAGCCCCTTCGGGACTAGGACCACAGATACGCAGTATTTT.

The CDR3 DNA reads TGTGCCAGCAGTTTATTCAGCGGGGGACCCAATGAGCAGTTCTTC. Protein sequence: CASSLFSGGPNEQFF. The chain joins TRBV28 to TRBJ2-1, with 8 bases fitting TRBD2. J gave up 6 bases and V 1 base, and 5 bases lay outside the gene matches. Germline V CDR1 and CDR2: MDHEN, SYDVKM. This CDR3 comprises 15 residues.

The chain recombines TRBV7-9 with TRBJ1-2; 8 nucleotides match TRBD1. CDR3 size: 18 residues. J was trimmed by 8 bases and V by 5 bases; bases with no gene match: 22. Germline-derived CDR1 and CDR2 are SEHNR and FQNEAQ (reference sequence). The CDR3 bases are TGTGCCAGCAGCCCCCAGGGGGCGGGTCAGGGATTGCCTAGGGGCTACACCTTC. Translating gives CASSPQGAGQGLPRGYTF.

The chain couples TRBV10-3 to TRBJ2-3, with 9 nucleotides matching TRBD2. The CDR3 contains 13 residues. Germline V CDR1 and CDR2: ENHRY, SYGVKD. J gave up 4 bases and V 5 bases, and 1 base lay outside the gene matches. The CDR3 spells CAISLAGADTQYF. In DNA form, the CDR3 reads TGTGCCATCAGTTTAGCGGGAGCAGATACGCAGTATTTT.

This clone occurred once. The chain recombines TRBV2 with TRBJ2-5; 12 bases agree with TRBD2. This CDR3 is 15 amino acids long. Germline V lookup: CDR1 SNHLY, CDR2 FYNNEI. Unmatched junction bases numbered 8, after V lost 8 bases and J lost 4 bases. The CDR3 sequence is CASCLAGGPGETQYF. The CDR3 DNA reads TGTGCCAGCTGCCTAGCGGGGGGGCCAGGAGAGACCCAGTACTTC.

This clone was detected once. The V gene is TRBV7-9, the J gene TRBJ2-2; TRBD2 is a possible D gene (6 bases). V lost 5 bases and J lost 3, with 13 bases in between. The CDR3 covers 15 residues. The V gene's germline CDR1 is SEHNR and CDR2 FQNEAQ (reference sequence). The CDR3 here is CASSLSGSYTGELFF. CDR3 nucleotide sequence: TGTGCCAGCAGCCTTAGCGGATCCTACACCGGGGAGCTGTTTTTT.

CDR3 in amino acids: CAISGGEMGYTF. The CDR3 DNA follows: TGTGCCATCAGTGGGGGGGAGATGGGCTACACCTTC. V and J are TRBV10-3 and TRBJ1-2, with a possible D match to TRBD1 (5 bases). V was cut by 4 bases and J by 8 bases, with 11 bases left in between. The germline V gene encodes CDR1 ENHRY and CDR2 SYGVKD. The CDR3 has 12 amino acids.

This clone was seen a handful of times. This chain joins TRBV5-4 and TRBJ1-5; 8 bases fit TRBD1. From germline, CDR1 is SGHNT and CDR2 YYREEE (reference sequence). The CDR3 length is 15 residues. With 2 bases clipped from V and 7 bases from J, the junction kept 8 bases outside the gene matches. The CDR3 is CASSLFPGGGQPQHF. DNA of the CDR3: TGTGCCAGCAGCTTATTCCCAGGGGGCGGCCAGCCCCAGCATTTT.

This rearrangement joins TRBV7-9 to TRBJ1-3; D call uncertain. The CDR3 contains 14 residues. Per germline, CDR1 SEHNR and CDR2 FQNEAQ (reference sequence). V shed 8 bases and J shed 0 bases, with 11 bases lying between them. The chain's CDR3 is CASDRRSSGNTIYF. CDR3 DNA: TGTGCCAGCGATAGACGGAGCTCTGGAAACACCATATATTTT.

The chain employs TRBV5-1 and TRBJ1-3, with D unresolved. CDR1 and CDR2 from the germline V gene are SGHRS and YFSETQ. With 4 bases removed from V and 4 bases from J, the gap between germline ends came to 9 bases. The CDR3 loop spans 13 amino acids. The CDR3 loop reads CASSAGDGNTIYF. The CDR3 nucleotides are TGCGCCAGCAGCGCAGGCGACGGAAACACCATATATTTT.